This is a list of T cell receptor beta chains from one sample in a study of identical twins. TCRdb processed the 5' RACE reads anew with MiXCR; each CDR3 protein has one entry. The table lists around 550,000 distinct CDR3 sequences, approximately 16% of them singletons. This same sample was also taken into another study, of yellow fever vaccine responses in identical twins.

Sequencing was carried out using CD4+ T cells sorted from blood. The receptor source for this set is a woman between 18 and 29 years old in good health. Each CDR3 is given with its conserved first and last residue. D genes are given only for firm matches. Only some rows state a clone size, as once, few, many or a class for expanded clones.

>many|NA|TRBJ2-1|TRBV21-1
CASSVRYNEQFF
TGTGCCAGCAGTGTGAGATACAATGAGCAGTTCTTC
>NA|TRBD2|TRBJ2-1|TRBV5-1
CASSLGVAGRNNEQFF
TGCGCCAGCAGCCTGGGGGTAGCGGGCAGAAACAATGAGCAGTTCTTC
>NA|NA|TRBJ2-2|TRBV5-1
CASSSSPTNTGELFF
TGCGCCAGCAGCTCGTCACCTACGAACACCGGGGAGCTGTTTTTT
>NA|TRBD2|TRBJ2-2|TRBV5-1
CASSLWTSGRATATGELFF
TGCGCCAGCAGCTTATGGACTAGCGGGAGGGCTACGGCAACCGGGGAGCTGTTTTTT
>NA|NA|TRBJ1-4|TRBV29-1
CSVEESQAPGKLFF
TGCAGCGTTGAAGAATCCCAGGCCCCAGGAAAACTGTTTTTT
>NA|TRBD1|TRBJ1-4|TRBV27
CASSGTGRVLEKLFF
TGTGCCAGCAGTGGGACAGGGCGAGTACTTGAAAAACTGTTTTTT
>few|NA|TRBJ1-3|TRBV12-3/TRBV12-4
CASKVMGNTIYF
TGTGCCAGCAAAGTAATGGGAAACACCATATATTTT
>few|NA|TRBJ2-1|TRBV20-1
CSAREGVNEQFF
TGCAGTGCTAGAGAAGGAGTTAATGAGCAGTTCTTC
>NA|TRBD2|TRBJ2-7|TRBV20-1
CSAKLAGVYEQYF
TGCAGTGCTAAACTAGCGGGAGTATACGAGCAGTACTTC
>few|TRBD2|TRBJ2-1|TRBV24-1
CATRSSGGLNEQFF
TGTGCCACCAGATCTAGCGGAGGTCTAAATGAGCAGTTCTTC
>once|NA|TRBJ2-5|TRBV5-4
CASSQMAGVETQYF
TGTGCCAGCAGCCAGATGGCAGGGGTAGAGACCCAGTACTTC
>many|NA|TRBJ1-2|TRBV12-3/TRBV12-4
CASSFDPRYGYTF
TGTGCCAGCAGTTTTGATCCACGCTATGGCTACACCTTC
>few|NA|TRBJ2-7|TRBV20-1
CSASGGRFFGDEQYF
TGCAGTGCTAGTGGTGGGAGATTTTTTGGGGACGAGCAGTACTTC
>many|TRBD2|TRBJ2-1|TRBV12-3/TRBV12-4
CASSPGTSGTNEQFF
TGTGCCAGCAGTCCAGGGACTAGCGGGACTAATGAGCAGTTCTTC
>NA|NA|TRBJ1-6|TRBV12-3/TRBV12-4
CASSLGYRPAPLHF
TGTGCCAGCAGTTTAGGGTACAGGCCAGCACCCCTCCACTTT
>NA|NA|TRBJ2-4|TRBV5-6
CASSISGLRPTKNIQYF
TGTGCCAGCAGCATATCGGGACTCCGGCCCACCAAAAACATTCAGTACTTC
>NA|NA|TRBJ1-1|TRBV5-1
CASSNQYRAGGTEAFF
TGCGCCAGCAGCAACCAGTACAGGGCTGGGGGCACTGAAGCTTTCTTT
>few|TRBD2|TRBJ2-2|TRBV7-9
CASSIPSGGGNTGELFF
TGTGCCAGCAGCATCCCTAGCGGGGGAGGCAACACCGGGGAGCTGTTTTTT
>many|TRBD1|TRBJ1-5|TRBV12-3/TRBV12-4
CASSGTGNQPQHF
TGTGCCAGCAGTGGGACAGGCAATCAGCCCCAGCATTTT
>few|TRBD2|TRBJ2-7|TRBV20-1
CSASSGLAAQYEQYF
TGCAGTGCTTCTTCCGGACTAGCGGCTCAATACGAGCAGTACTTC
>many|TRBD2|TRBJ2-1|TRBV5-1
CASSPGGGSNEQFF
TGCGCCAGCAGCCCAGGCGGGGGTTCCAATGAGCAGTTCTTC
>NA|NA|TRBJ1-6|TRBV9
CASSASLGAGGNSPLHF
TGTGCCAGCAGCGCATCCCTCGGTGCGGGTGGGAATTCACCCCTCCACTTT
>NA|NA|TRBJ2-3|TRBV4-2
CASKLRLVADTQYF
TGTGCCAGCAAGTTGCGGCTGGTCGCAGATACGCAGTATTTT
>few|NA|TRBJ2-5|TRBV5-6
CASSKGRDLGETQYF
TGTGCCAGCAGCAAGGGACGGGACTTGGGAGAGACCCAGTACTTC
>many|NA|TRBJ2-3|TRBV5-1
CASRPTGPRRTDTQYF
TGCGCCAGCAGACCAACGGGACCCCGTCGGACAGATACGCAGTATTTT
>few|NA|TRBJ2-2|TRBV6-1
CASRTTATGGELFF
TGTGCCAGCAGAACGACAGCTACAGGCGGGGAGCTGTTTTTT
>many|TRBD2|TRBJ2-1|TRBV29-1
CSVAGTSPGNEQFF
TGCAGCGTGGCCGGGACTAGCCCCGGCAATGAGCAGTTCTTC
>NA|TRBD2|TRBJ2-5|TRBV5-6
CASSRWAGVETQYF
TGTGCCAGCAGCCGATGGGCGGGGGTAGAGACCCAGTACTTC
>few|TRBD2|TRBJ2-1|TRBV20-1
CSARDLVAGGPGKNEQFF
TGCAGTGCTAGAGATCTGGTAGCGGGAGGGCCGGGGAAAAATGAGCAGTTCTTC
>few|NA|TRBJ2-1|TRBV24-1
CATSDGVTHNEQFF
TGTGCCACCAGTGATGGAGTAACCCACAATGAGCAGTTCTTC
>few|NA|TRBJ2-3|TRBV5-1
CASSWLTDTQYF
TGCGCCAGCAGCTGGCTCACAGATACGCAGTATTTT
>many|NA|TRBJ2-2|TRBV5-1
CASSSGRGITGELFF
TGCGCCAGCAGCTCAGGGCGTGGGATCACCGGGGAGCTGTTTTTT
>few|TRBD1|TRBJ1-4|TRBV12-3/TRBV12-4
CASSPQGEVEEKLFF
TGTGCCAGCAGTCCGCAGGGGGAAGTGGAAGAAAAACTGTTTTTT
>few|NA|TRBJ2-3|TRBV28
CASSPHATDTQYF
TGTGCCAGCAGTCCCCATGCCACAGATACGCAGTATTTT
>few|NA|TRBJ1-5|TRBV7-8
CASSLDWGQPQHF
TGTGCCAGCAGCCTAGACTGGGGGCAGCCCCAGCATTTT
>NA|NA|TRBJ2-6|TRBV11-2
CASSSPGSANVLTF
TGTGCCAGCAGCTCCCCAGGGAGTGCCAACGTCCTGACTTTC
>NA|NA|TRBJ2-3|TRBV5-1
CASSLATAVRGTDTQYF
TGCGCCAGCAGCTTGGCAACAGCGGTCCGAGGGACAGATACGCAGTATTTT
>NA|NA|TRBJ2-3|TRBV7-9
CASSRQPPGFADTQYF
TGTGCCAGCAGCCGACAACCCCCCGGTTTCGCAGATACGCAGTATTTT
>NA|NA|TRBJ1-2|TRBV20-1
CSAGTNYGYTF
TGCAGTGCGGGGACCAACTATGGCTACACCTTC
>many|TRBD2|TRBJ2-7|TRBV27
CASSLPAGTSGYEQYF
TGTGCCAGCAGTTTACCCGCCGGGACTAGCGGGTACGAGCAGTACTTC
>NA|NA|TRBJ2-7|TRBV9
CASSVDDTARYEQYF
TGTGCCAGCAGCGTAGACGACACGGCTCGCTACGAGCAGTACTTC
>few|NA|TRBJ2-4|TRBV20-1
CSANSQSWGNIQYF
TGCAGTGCTAACTCACAGTCATGGGGAAACATTCAGTACTTC